This T cell receptor beta chain was captured in a study of CD8 T cells in Susac syndrome. This clonotype was detected once. The CDR3 is made up of 13 amino acids. The ends were cut back, 10 bases at V and 0 bases at J, with 10 bases in the middle. The germline V gene encodes CDR1 KGHDR and CDR2 SFDVKD. Reverse transcription of roughly 0.5 to 1 ug RNA was carried out with random hexamers. MiXCR, run by TCRdb on the immunoSEQ multiplex PCR reads, gives a single entry per CDR3 protein. Of tens of thousands of distinct CDR3 sequences listed, around 93% were seen once; the top ten hold around 0.48%. Sequences were obtained from CD4+ T cells from PBMCs. The receptor was derived from a human donor with Susac syndrome. The rearrangement links TRBV24-1 to TRBJ2-3; D remains ambiguous. The CDR3 spells CATGRASTDTQYF. The CDR3 DNA reads TGTGCCACAGGACGAGCTAGCACAGATACGCAGTATTTT.